The sequence of this T cell receptor (beta chain) was determined in a study of early T cells in non-severe SARS-CoV-2 infection. Study-level points and caveats: The matching step, a VDJdb search, favored anti-spike CD8 responses and missed private and CD4 specificities.

This clonotype was detected ten times or more. The antigen remains unidentified. Trimming took off 3 bases at V and 2 bases at J, with 17 bases between the two ends. Looked up from germline, CDR1 is MNHEY and CDR2 is SMNVEV (reference sequence). CDR3 length: 16 residues. In the library, individual cDNA molecules carried attached unique molecular identifiers. MiXCR, applied by TCRdb to the 5' RACE reads, yields one record per CDR3 protein. The table includes 80,000 to 95,000 distinct CDR3 sequences, around 15% detected once. The clonotype comes from an adult who was a healthcare worker with PCR-confirmed SARS-CoV-2 infection or an uninfected control (not recorded which). The chain uses TRBV27 and TRBJ2-7; a weak D match, TRBD2 (6 bases). Sequencing input: whole blood. CDR3 DNA: TGTGCCAGCAGTTTTATGGCCGGGGGTTCGACCTACGAGCAGTACTTC. Its translation is CASSFMAGGSTYEQYF.